The next 20 T cell receptor beta chains were all read from a single sample in a study of identical twins. TCRdb analysed the 5' RACE reads with MiXCR anew, one entry per CDR3 protein. The data contain under 300,000 distinct CDR3 sequences, about 8.3% of them seen just once; the ten biggest clones take up less than 4%. These data were likewise used in another study, on yellow fever vaccine responses in identical twins.

The sequenced sample was CD8+ T cells sorted from blood. These receptors all come from a woman younger than 35 in good health.

Many counts were recorded for this clonotype. The chain recombines TRBV11-2 with TRBJ2-5; D perhaps matches TRBD2 (6 bases). The CDR3 is 15 amino acids. Germline CDR1 and CDR2: SGHAT and FQNNGV. Trimming left V 5 bases short and J 4 bases short, with 17 bases between. Here the CDR3 reads CASSENGDLGETQYF. In DNA, the CDR3 is TGTGCCAGCAGCGAAAACGGGGACTTGGGAGAGACCCAGTACTTC.

This clonotype was seen repeatedly, ten times or more. V is TRBV27 and J is TRBJ2-7, with D uncertain. CDR1 is MNHEY, CDR2 SMNVEV, per germline (reference sequence). Deletions cut 3 bases from V and 6 bases from J, with 6 bases between. There are 11 residues in the CDR3. The CDR3 DNA follows: TGTGCCAGCAGTTTTGGGTCCGAGCAGTACTTC. Its translation is CASSFGSEQYF.

The V and J genes are TRBV29-1 and TRBJ2-3; 10 bases line up with TRBD2. V trimming: 6 bases; J trimming: 2 bases; junction bases outside the gene matches: 5. The CDR3 has 14 amino acids. Germline V gives CDR1 SQVTM, CDR2 ANQGSEA. The CDR3 sequence: CSVGLADYTDTQYF. Here the CDR3 DNA reads TGCAGCGTAGGACTAGCGGACTACACAGATACGCAGTATTTT.

This clonotype came up a few times. The chain joins TRBV27 to TRBJ1-1; a weak D match, TRBD1 (6 bases). Trimming stripped 5 bases from V and 5 bases from J, with 12 bases between. There are 13 residues in the CDR3. Per the germline V gene, CDR1 is MNHEY and CDR2 is SMNVEV (reference sequence). CDR3: CASSNDRRTEAFF. CDR3 in DNA: TGTGCCAGCAGTAACGACAGGAGGACTGAAGCTTTCTTT.

This clonotype occurred many times. CDR3 residues: CASSSWTGDGYTF. The CDR3 region has the DNA TGTGCCAGCAGTTCCTGGACAGGGGATGGCTACACCTTC. The chain uses TRBV12-3 or TRBV12-4 and TRBJ1-2; 9 bases match TRBD1. The length of the CDR3 is 13 residues. V trimming: 4 bases; J trimming: 6 bases; junction bases outside the gene matches: 3.

This clonotype was counted between two and nine times. The chain carries TRBV5-6 and TRBJ2-7; 9 positions agree with TRBD1. Germline assignment: CDR1 SGHDT and CDR2 YYEEEE. The CDR3 consists of 17 residues. Germline trimming cut 4 bases from V and 2 bases from J; bases unmatched to any gene: 13. CDR3 sequence reads: CASSRTTGGLAAYEQYF. The CDR3 coding sequence is TGTGCCAGCAGCCGGACAACAGGGGGCCTTGCAGCCTACGAGCAGTACTTC. The entire variable domain, with the rest obtained from reference TRBV5-6 and TRBJ2-7, is as follows: DAGVTQSPTHLIKTRGQQVTLRCSPKSGHDTVSWYQQALGQGPQFIFQYYEEEERQRGNFPDRFSGHQFPNYSSELNVNALLLGDSALYLCASSRTTGGLAAYEQYFGPGTRLTVT.

This clonotype was seen ten or more times. The rearrangement joins TRBV29-1 to TRBJ2-1, with 11 bases lining up with TRBD1. This CDR3 is 17 amino acids long. V was clipped by 0 bases and J by 9 bases; unmatched bases: 13. Germline CDR1 and CDR2: SQVTM and ANQGSEA. The CDR3 region is CSVEDFGAGQGGGEQFF. DNA for the CDR3: TGCAGCGTTGAAGATTTCGGTGCGGGACAGGGGGGTGGTGAGCAGTTCTTC.

The chain employs TRBV6-2 or TRBV6-3 and TRBJ2-5; D is tentatively TRBD1 or TRBD2 (5 bases each). The CDR3 has 16 amino acids. Germline V gene sequence: CDR1 MNHEY, CDR2 SVGEGT. Deletions cut 0 bases from V and 3 bases from J, with 14 bases between. CDR3 loop: CASSYSTVDFEETQYF. The CDR3 DNA reads TGTGCCAGCAGTTACTCGACAGTGGACTTTGAAGAGACCCAGTACTTC.

The rearrangement joins TRBV28 to TRBJ2-1; D unclear. Germline V gene data show CDR1 as MDHEN and CDR2 as SYDVKM. V was cut by 2 bases and J by 0 bases, with 11 bases left in between. The CDR3 is made up of 16 amino acids. The CDR3 sequence: CASSLPSGFSYNEQFF. DNA for the CDR3: TGTGCCAGCAGTTTACCTAGTGGGTTCTCCTACAATGAGCAGTTCTTC.

V is TRBV5-1 and J is TRBJ2-7, with 7 positions matching TRBD1. CDR3 length equals 14 residues. CDR1 and CDR2 from the germline V gene are SGHRS and YFSETQ. The ends lost 0 bases at V and 2 bases at J; junction bases unmatched: 2. The CDR3 DNA sequence: TGCGCCAGCAGCTTGGAACAGGGGACCTACGAGCAGTACTTC. This translates into CASSLEQGTYEQYF.

The table lists this clonotype with a few counts. A much larger clonotype is one base distant, so this may be a read error. The rearrangement joins TRBV12-3 or TRBV12-4 to TRBJ2-5; D not certain. The CDR3 spans 12 residues. V was clipped by 6 bases and J by 2 bases, with 7 bases between them. The CDR3 DNA is TGTGCCAGCAGGTTCGTACAAGAGACCCAGTACTTC. Translating it yields CASRFVQETQYF.

The genes are TRBV27 and TRBJ2-7; possibly TRBD2 for D (6 bases). CDR1 is MNHEY, CDR2 SMNVEV, per germline (reference sequence). The V gene lost 3 bases and the J gene lost 4 bases, with 19 bases spanning the gap. The CDR3 is 16 amino acids. CDR3 DNA sequence: TGTGCCAGCAGTTTCTCAGGGCTAGCGCCTTCTTACGAGCAGTACTTC. Translation gives CASSFSGLAPSYEQYF.

This clonotype was counted many times. The chain has TRBV4-3 and TRBJ2-2, with D perhaps TRBD1 (5 bases). Trimming pared 4 bases from V and 1 base from J, leaving 7 bases between. Germline V gene lookup returns CDR1 LGHNA and CDR2 YSLEER. This CDR3 has 14 residues. The CDR3 here is CASSPGQNTGELFF. CDR3 DNA sequence: TGCGCCAGCAGCCCTGGACAGAACACCGGGGAGCTGTTTTTT.

This sequence joins TRBV13 and TRBJ2-4; D is perhaps TRBD1 (6 bases). The CDR3 sequence is 15 residues long. The germline V gene has CDR1 PRHDT and CDR2 FYEKMQ (reference sequence). Between the trimmed V and J ends, which lost 5 bases and 5 bases, there was a span of 16 bases. The CDR3 DNA reads TGTGCCAGCAGCCTCGGGTTGGGACACGAAAACATTCAGTACTTC. Amino acid sequence: CASSLGLGHENIQYF.

J is TRBJ1-1 and V is TRBV7-9; D unclear. Deletions cut 5 bases from V and 0 bases from J, with 13 bases between. This CDR3 comprises 15 residues. Looked up from germline, CDR1 is SEHNR and CDR2 is FQNEAQ (reference sequence). CDR3 region: CASSPYRGLNTEAFF. DNA for the CDR3: TGTGCCAGCAGCCCGTACCGGGGATTGAACACTGAAGCTTTCTTT.

V is TRBV10-3 and J is TRBJ1-2; 10 bases agree with TRBD1. This CDR3 has 16 amino acids. Trimming took 1 base from V and 3 from J; bases not matched to a gene: 5. Germline V gives CDR1 ENHRY, CDR2 SYGVKD. The CDR3 is CAISELYGQGDYGYTF. For the CDR3, the DNA is TGTGCCATCAGTGAGTTATACGGACAGGGGGACTATGGCTACACCTTC.

This clonotype came up many times. The V and J genes are TRBV27 and TRBJ1-2; D gene unclear. This CDR3 comprises 14 residues. Germline V gives CDR1 MNHEY, CDR2 SMNVEV (reference sequence). The germline V and J ends were trimmed by 5 bases and 6 bases, with 16 bases remaining between them. Here the CDR3 DNA reads TGTGCCAGCAGTACCTTATTGGGTCCTAATGGCTACACCTTC. Its protein product is CASSTLLGPNGYTF.

The chain uses TRBV27 and TRBJ2-7; D is perhaps TRBD1 (5 bases). This CDR3 contains 15 residues. Germline V gives CDR1 MNHEY, CDR2 SMNVEV (reference sequence). V lost 7 bases and J lost 1, with 17 bases in between. The CDR3, as DNA: TGTGCCAGCAAGGTCGGCAGGGCCCAATCCTACGAGCAGTACTTC. The encoded protein is CASKVGRAQSYEQYF.

This clonotype has ten or more counts. The rearrangement uses TRBV24-1 and TRBJ2-5; 8 nucleotides align to TRBD1. Trimming cost V 3 bases and J 3 bases; bases outside gene matches: 2. Germline V lookup: CDR1 KGHDR, CDR2 SFDVKD. CDR3 size: 14 residues. CDR3 in amino acids: CATSDRQGKETQYF. As DNA, the CDR3 is TGTGCCACCAGTGATAGACAGGGGAAAGAGACCCAGTACTTC.

This clonotype came up many times. The chain joins TRBV6-2 or TRBV6-3 to TRBJ2-7; D call uncertain. Germline loops: CDR1 MNHEY, CDR2 SVGEGT. Trimming stripped 2 bases from V and 0 bases from J, with 8 bases between. The CDR3 extends over 14 amino acids. The CDR3 coding sequence is TGTGCCAGCAGTTACCTCTTCAACTCCTACGAGCAGTACTTC. As protein: CASSYLFNSYEQYF.